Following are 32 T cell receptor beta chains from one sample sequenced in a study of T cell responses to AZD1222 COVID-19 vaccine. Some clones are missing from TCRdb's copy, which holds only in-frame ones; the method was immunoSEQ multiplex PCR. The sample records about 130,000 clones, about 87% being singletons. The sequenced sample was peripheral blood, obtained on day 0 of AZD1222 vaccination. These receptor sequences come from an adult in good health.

The CDR3 spells CASSFGLAGREQFF. CDR3 sequence (DNA): TGTGCCAGCAGCTTTGGACTAGCGGGCCGAGAGCAGTTCTTC. The chain recombines TRBV11-3 with TRBJ2-1, with TRBD2 matching over 11 bases. Germline-derived CDR1 and CDR2 are SGHNT and YENEEA. This CDR3 contains 14 residues. The V gene end was trimmed by 3 bases and the J gene end by 10 bases; junction bases not matched to a gene: 5.

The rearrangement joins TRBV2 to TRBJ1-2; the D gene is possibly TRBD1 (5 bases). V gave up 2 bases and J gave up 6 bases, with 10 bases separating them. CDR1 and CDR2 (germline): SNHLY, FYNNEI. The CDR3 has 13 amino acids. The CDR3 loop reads CASSELGTDGYTF. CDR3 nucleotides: TGTGCCAGCAGTGAACTGGGGACGGATGGCTACACCTTC.

The CDR3 sequence is CASSQTSGNPYEQYF. CDR3 in DNA: TGTGCCAGCAGCCAAACTAGCGGGAACCCCTACGAGCAGTACTTC. The chain links TRBV11-2 to TRBJ2-7, with TRBD2 matching 10 bases. The V and J ends lost 5 bases and 2 bases, in that order; junction bases with no gene match: 6. Germline CDR1 and CDR2: SGHAT and FQNNGV. The CDR3 loop spans 15 amino acids.

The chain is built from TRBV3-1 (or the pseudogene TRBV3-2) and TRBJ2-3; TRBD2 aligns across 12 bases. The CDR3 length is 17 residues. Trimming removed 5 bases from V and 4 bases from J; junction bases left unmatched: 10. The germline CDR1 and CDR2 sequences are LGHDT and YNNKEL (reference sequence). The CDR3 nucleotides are TGTGCCAGCAGCTTCAAGGCCCTAGCGGGGGGGCCAGATACGCAGTATTTT. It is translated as CASSFKALAGGPDTQYF.

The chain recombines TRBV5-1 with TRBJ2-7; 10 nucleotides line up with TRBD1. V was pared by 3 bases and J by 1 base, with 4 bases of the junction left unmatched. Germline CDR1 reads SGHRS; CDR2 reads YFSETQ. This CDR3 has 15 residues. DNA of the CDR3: TGCGCCAGCAGCTCCGGGACAGGGGTTTCCTACGAGCAGTACTTC. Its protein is CASSSGTGVSYEQYF.

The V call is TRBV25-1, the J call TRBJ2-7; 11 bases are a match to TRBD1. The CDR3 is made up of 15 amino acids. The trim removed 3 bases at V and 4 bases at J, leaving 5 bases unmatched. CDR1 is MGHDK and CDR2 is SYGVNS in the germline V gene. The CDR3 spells CASSDPGTGGYEQYF. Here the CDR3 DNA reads TGTGCCAGCAGTGATCCCGGGACAGGGGGATACGAGCAGTACTTC.

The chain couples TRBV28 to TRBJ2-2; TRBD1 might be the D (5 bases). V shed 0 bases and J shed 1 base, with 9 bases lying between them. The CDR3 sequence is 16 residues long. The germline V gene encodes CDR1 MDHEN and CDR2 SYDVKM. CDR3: CASSLWGRVNTGELFF. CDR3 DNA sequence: TGTGCCAGCAGTTTATGGGGCAGGGTGAACACCGGGGAGCTGTTTTTT.

The DNA for the CDR3 is TGTGCCAGCAGTCGGGACACCATACAAGAGACCCAGTACTTC. It encodes CASSRDTIQETQYF. The genes are TRBV2 and TRBJ2-5; a possible D gene is TRBD1 (6 bases). Trimming took 5 bases from V and 2 from J, leaving 12 bases between them. CDR1 is SNHLY, CDR2 FYNNEI, per germline. This CDR3 has 14 residues.

Here the CDR3 DNA reads TGTGCCAGCAGCCCGGGGGGACCGCCCGGGTACAATGAGCAGTTCTTC. Its protein product is CASSPGGPPGYNEQFF. The chain joins TRBV5-4 to TRBJ2-1; 7 nucleotides align to TRBD2. This CDR3 has 16 amino acids. Germline values: CDR1 SGHNT, CDR2 YYREEE (reference sequence). The junction had 11 bases not matched to a gene; V was cut back by 4 bases and J by 4 bases.

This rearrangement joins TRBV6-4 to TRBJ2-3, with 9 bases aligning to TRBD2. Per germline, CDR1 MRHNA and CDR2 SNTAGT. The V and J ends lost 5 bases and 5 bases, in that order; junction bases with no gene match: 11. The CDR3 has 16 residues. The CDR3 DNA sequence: TGTGCCAGCAGTCTTAATAGCGGGGGAGGAGTAGATACGCAGTATTTT. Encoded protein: CASSLNSGGGVDTQYF.

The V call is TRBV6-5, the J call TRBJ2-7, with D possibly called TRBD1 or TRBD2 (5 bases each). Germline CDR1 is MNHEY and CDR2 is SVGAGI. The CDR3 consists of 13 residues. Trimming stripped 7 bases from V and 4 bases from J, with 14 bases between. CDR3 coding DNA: TGTGCCAGCAACCGGGACCCGCGGTACGAGCAGTACTTC. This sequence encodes CASNRDPRYEQYF.

CDR3 region: CASSFLMNTEAFF. The CDR3 nucleotides are TGTGCCAGCAGCTTCCTTATGAACACTGAAGCTTTCTTT. The chain is built from TRBV11-2 and TRBJ1-1, with unresolved D. Germline V gene sequence: CDR1 SGHAT, CDR2 FQNNGV. This CDR3 is built from 13 residues. V was clipped by 3 bases and J by 0 bases, with 5 bases between them.

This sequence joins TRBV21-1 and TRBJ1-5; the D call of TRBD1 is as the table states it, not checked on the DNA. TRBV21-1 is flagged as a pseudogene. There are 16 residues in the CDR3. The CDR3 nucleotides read TGTGCCAGCAGCAAAAGGGGGACAGGGAGCAATCAGCCCCAGCATTTT. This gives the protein CASSKRGTGSNQPQHF.

The chain's CDR3 is CASGTLAKPYEQYF. In DNA, the CDR3 is TGTGCCAGCGGTACTTTGGCAAAACCCTACGAGCAGTACTTC. The chain links TRBV27 to TRBJ2-7, with unresolved D. Trimming shortened V by 8 bases and J by 2 bases, and 16 bases separated the two germline ends. CDR1 and CDR2 from the germline V gene are MNHEY and SMNVEV (reference sequence). The CDR3 is 14 residues long.

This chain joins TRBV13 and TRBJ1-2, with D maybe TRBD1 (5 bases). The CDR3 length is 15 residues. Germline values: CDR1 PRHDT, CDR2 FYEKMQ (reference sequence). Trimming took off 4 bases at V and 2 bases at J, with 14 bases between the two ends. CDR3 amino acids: CASSYQRDGNYGYTF. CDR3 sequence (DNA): TGTGCCAGCAGCTACCAAAGGGACGGAAACTATGGCTACACCTTC.

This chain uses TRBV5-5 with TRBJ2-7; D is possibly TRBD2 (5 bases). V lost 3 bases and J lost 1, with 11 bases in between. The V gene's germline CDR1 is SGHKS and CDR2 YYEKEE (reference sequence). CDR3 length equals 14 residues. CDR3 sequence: CASSSEDSSYEQYF. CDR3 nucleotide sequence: TGTGCCAGCAGCTCGGAGGATAGTTCCTACGAGCAGTACTTC.

CDR3 protein: CASSVRVYNSPLHF. CDR3 sequence (DNA): TGTGCCAGCAGCGTACGTGTGTATAATTCACCCCTCCACTTT. V and J are TRBV9 and TRBJ1-6; no clear D. The CDR3 covers 14 residues. The germline V and J ends were trimmed by 1 base and 4 bases, with 6 bases remaining between them. Germline CDR1 is SGDLS and CDR2 is YYNGEE.

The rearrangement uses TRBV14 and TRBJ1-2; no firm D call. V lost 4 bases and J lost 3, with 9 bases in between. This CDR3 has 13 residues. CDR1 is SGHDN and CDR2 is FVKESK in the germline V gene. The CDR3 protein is CASSPDVYYGYTF. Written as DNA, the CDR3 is TGTGCCAGCAGCCCGGACGTATACTATGGCTACACCTTC. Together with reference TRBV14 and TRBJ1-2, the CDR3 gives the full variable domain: EAGVTQFPSHSVIEKGQTVTLRCDPISGHDNLYWYRRVMGKEIKFLLHFVKESKQDESGMPNNRFLAERTGGTYSTLKVQPAELEDSGVYFCASSPDVYYGYTFGSGTRLTVV.

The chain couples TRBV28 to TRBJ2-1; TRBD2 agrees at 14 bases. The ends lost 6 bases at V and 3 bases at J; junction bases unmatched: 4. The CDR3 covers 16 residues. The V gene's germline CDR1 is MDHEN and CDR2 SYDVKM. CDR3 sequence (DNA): TGTGCCAGCAGCCCGGGACTAGCGGGAGACTACAATGAGCAGTTCTTC. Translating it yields CASSPGLAGDYNEQFF.

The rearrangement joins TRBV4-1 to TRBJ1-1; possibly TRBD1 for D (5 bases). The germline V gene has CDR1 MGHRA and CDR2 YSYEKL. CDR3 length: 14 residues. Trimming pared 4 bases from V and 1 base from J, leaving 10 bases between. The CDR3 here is CASSPGAGNTEAFF. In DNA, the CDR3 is TGCGCCAGCAGCCCTGGGGCGGGGAACACTGAAGCTTTCTTT.

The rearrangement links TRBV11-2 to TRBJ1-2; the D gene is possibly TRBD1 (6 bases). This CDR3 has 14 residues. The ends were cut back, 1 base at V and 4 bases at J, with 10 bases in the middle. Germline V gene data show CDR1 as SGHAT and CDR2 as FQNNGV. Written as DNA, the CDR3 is TGTGCCAGCAGCTTAGCAGGGGTGGTCTATGGCTACACCTTC. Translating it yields CASSLAGVVYGYTF.

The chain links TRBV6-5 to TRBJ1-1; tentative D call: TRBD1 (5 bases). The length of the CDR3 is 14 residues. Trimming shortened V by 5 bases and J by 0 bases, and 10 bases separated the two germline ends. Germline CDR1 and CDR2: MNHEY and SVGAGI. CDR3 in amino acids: CASSPGPVNTEAFF. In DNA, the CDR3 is TGTGCCAGCAGTCCGGGACCGGTGAACACTGAAGCTTTCTTT.

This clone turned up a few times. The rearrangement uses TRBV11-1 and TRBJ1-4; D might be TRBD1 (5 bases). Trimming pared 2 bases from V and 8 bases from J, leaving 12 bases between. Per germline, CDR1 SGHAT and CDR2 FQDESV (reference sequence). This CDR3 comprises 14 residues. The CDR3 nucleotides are TGTGCCAGCAGCTTAACTGGGGGAGACGAAAAACTGTTTTTT. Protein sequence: CASSLTGGDEKLFF.

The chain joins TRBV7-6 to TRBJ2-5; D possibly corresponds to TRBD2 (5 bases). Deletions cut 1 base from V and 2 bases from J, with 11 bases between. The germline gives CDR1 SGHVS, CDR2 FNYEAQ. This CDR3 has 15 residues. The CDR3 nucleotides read TGTGCCAGCAGCTTAGGAGGGTCGAGACAAGAGACCCAGTACTTC. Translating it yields CASSLGGSRQETQYF.

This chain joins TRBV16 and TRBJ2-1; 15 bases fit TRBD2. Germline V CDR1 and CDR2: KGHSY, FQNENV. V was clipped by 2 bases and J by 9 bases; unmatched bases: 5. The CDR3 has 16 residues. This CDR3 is CASSQRTSGRAGEQFF. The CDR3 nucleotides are TGTGCCAGCAGCCAAAGGACTAGCGGGAGGGCCGGTGAGCAGTTCTTC. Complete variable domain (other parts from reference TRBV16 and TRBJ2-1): GEEVAQTPKHLVRGEGQKAKLYCAPIKGHSYVFWYQQVLKNEFKFLISFQNENVFDETGMPKERFSAKCLPNSPCSLEIQATKLEDSAVYFCASSQRTSGRAGEQFFGPGTRLTVL.

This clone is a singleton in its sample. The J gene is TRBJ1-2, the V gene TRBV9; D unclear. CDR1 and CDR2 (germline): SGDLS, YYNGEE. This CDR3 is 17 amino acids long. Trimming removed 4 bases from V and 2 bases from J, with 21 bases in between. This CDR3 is CASSPPRQDDRNYGYTF. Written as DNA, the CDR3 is TGTGCCAGCAGCCCCCCCAGGCAGGACGATCGAAACTATGGCTACACCTTC.

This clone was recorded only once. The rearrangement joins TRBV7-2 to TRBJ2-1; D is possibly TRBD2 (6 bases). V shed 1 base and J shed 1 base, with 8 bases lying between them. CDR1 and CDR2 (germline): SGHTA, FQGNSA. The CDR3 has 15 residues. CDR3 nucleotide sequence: TGTGCCAGCAGCTTAGGCGGGGAGTCCTACAATGAGCAGTTCTTC. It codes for CASSLGGESYNEQFF.

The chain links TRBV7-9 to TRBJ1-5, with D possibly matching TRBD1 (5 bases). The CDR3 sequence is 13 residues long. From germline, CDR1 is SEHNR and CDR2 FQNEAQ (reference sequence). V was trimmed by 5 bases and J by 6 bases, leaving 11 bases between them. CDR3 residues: CASSPTGPQPQHF. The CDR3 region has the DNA TGTGCCAGCAGCCCCACGGGACCTCAGCCCCAGCATTTT.

The CDR3: CASSLGRAADTQYF. In DNA, the CDR3 is TGTGCCAGCAGCTTAGGTCGGGCCGCAGATACGCAGTATTTT. This chain joins TRBV7-2 and TRBJ2-3; D is uncertain. The CDR3 has 14 amino acids. The germline V gene encodes CDR1 SGHTA and CDR2 FQGNSA. Trimming cost V 1 base and J 4 bases, with 9 bases left between them.

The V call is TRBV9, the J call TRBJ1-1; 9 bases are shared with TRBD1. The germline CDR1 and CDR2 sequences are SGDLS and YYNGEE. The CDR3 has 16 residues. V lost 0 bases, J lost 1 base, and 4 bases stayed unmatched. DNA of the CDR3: TGTGCCAGCAGCGTAGGCCCGACAGGGGGGAACACTGAAGCTTTCTTT. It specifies CASSVGPTGGNTEAFF.

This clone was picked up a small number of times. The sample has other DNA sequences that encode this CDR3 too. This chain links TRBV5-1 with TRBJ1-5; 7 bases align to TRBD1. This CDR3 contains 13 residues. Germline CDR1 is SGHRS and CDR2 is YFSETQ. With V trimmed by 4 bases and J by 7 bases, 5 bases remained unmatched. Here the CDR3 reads CASSPGQDQPQHF. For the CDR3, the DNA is TGCGCCAGCAGCCCCGGACAGGACCAGCCCCAGCATTTT.

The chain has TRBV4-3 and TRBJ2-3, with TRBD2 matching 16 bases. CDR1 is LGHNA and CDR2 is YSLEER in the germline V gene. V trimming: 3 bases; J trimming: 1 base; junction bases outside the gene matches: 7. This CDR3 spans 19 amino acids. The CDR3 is CASSQGLAGGPYRTDTQYF. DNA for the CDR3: TGCGCCAGCAGCCAGGGACTAGCGGGGGGGCCCTATCGCACAGATACGCAGTATTTT.